The 22 T cell receptor beta chains below were found in one sample sequenced in a study of technical replicates of blood from a handful of donors. Here immunoSEQ multiplex PCR was the method, and the copy in TCRdb shows in-frame clones only, minus some. Among roughly 60,000 clones, 90% to 95% were seen once, and the ten largest hold about 3.6%. Sequenced: PBMCs. These TCRs come from a human donor in good health. Some clones in this sample may be carry-over from other donors' samples.

The chain employs TRBV19 and TRBJ2-5, with 8 bases lining up with TRBD1. The CDR3 is made up of 15 amino acids. With V trimmed by 4 bases and J by 5 bases, 9 bases remained unmatched. Germline CDR1 reads LNHDA; CDR2 reads SQIVND (reference sequence). CDR3 protein: CASSTRTGFGETQYF. The CDR3 coding sequence is TGTGCCAGTAGTACACGGACAGGGTTTGGGGAGACCCAGTACTTC.

V usage is TRBV4-1 and J usage is TRBJ2-2; 7 nucleotides match TRBD2. The V gene's germline CDR1 is MGHRA and CDR2 YSYEKL. The CDR3 covers 15 residues. With V trimmed by 1 base and J by 6 bases, 5 bases remained unmatched. Here the CDR3 DNA reads TGCGCCAGCAGCCAAGGGACTAGTGTGTCCGGGGAGCTGTTTTTT. Translated: CASSQGTSVSGELFF.

J is TRBJ1-2 and V is TRBV4-2; D is possibly TRBD1 (5 bases). Germline V gives CDR1 LGHNA, CDR2 YNFKEQ. V lost 0 bases to trimming and J lost 4 bases, with 9 bases between them. The CDR3 runs to 14 residues. This chain's CDR3 is CASSQDSTGYGYTF. The DNA of the CDR3 is TGTGCCAGCAGCCAAGATAGCACAGGCTATGGCTACACCTTC.

The V and J genes are TRBV12-2 and TRBJ2-7; TRBD2 is the table's D call, not checked against the DNA. TRBV12-2 is designated a pseudogene. This CDR3 comprises 16 residues. In nucleotides, the CDR3 is TGTGCAAGTCGCCACAATCCCCGGGAGGGCCCCTACGAGCAGTACTTC. Translation gives CASRHNPREGPYEQYF.

V usage is TRBV7-2 and J usage is TRBJ1-3; tentative D call: TRBD1 (5 bases). Per germline, CDR1 SGHTA and CDR2 FQGNSA. V was clipped by 4 bases and J by 3 bases, with 10 bases between them. This CDR3 has 14 amino acids. In DNA, the CDR3 is TGTGCCAGCAGCTCGGCAGGGCTTGGAAACACCATATATTTT. Its translation: CASSSAGLGNTIYF.

V gene TRBV6-6 combines with J gene TRBJ2-5; D remains ambiguous. Germline V gene lookup returns CDR1 MNHNY and CDR2 SVGAGI (reference sequence). With 0 bases removed from V and 5 bases from J, the gap between germline ends came to 4 bases. This CDR3 is 12 amino acids long. The CDR3, as DNA: TGTGCCAGCAGTTACTCCCGTGAGACCCAGTACTTC. As protein: CASSYSRETQYF.

J is TRBJ2-1 and V is TRBV6-4; D is possibly TRBD2 (5 bases). The CDR3 runs to 15 residues. Between the trimmed V and J ends, which lost 6 bases and 1 base, there was a span of 13 bases. The germline V gene encodes CDR1 MRHNA and CDR2 SNTAGT. CDR3 bases: TGTGCCAGCAGCTCGGACTTGGGTTCCTACAATGAGCAGTTCTTC. Translated, it gives CASSSDLGSYNEQFF.

This chain connects TRBV12-5 to TRBJ1-5; maybe TRBD1 (6 bases). The CDR3 loop spans 14 amino acids. The V end was cut by 7 bases, the J end by 1 base, with 11 bases between. CDR1 is LGHNT and CDR2 is FRNRAP in the germline V gene. The CDR3 is CASAEGQSNQPQHF. The CDR3 nucleotides read TGTGCTAGTGCCGAGGGACAAAGCAATCAGCCCCAGCATTTT.

This chain links TRBV7-2 with TRBJ1-2, with D possibly TRBD1 on 5 matching bases. With 5 bases removed from V and 4 bases from J, the gap between germline ends came to 11 bases. In germline, CDR1 is SGHTA, CDR2 FQGNSA. The CDR3 sequence is 13 residues long. The CDR3 spells CASSVGHAYGYTF. The CDR3 DNA is TGTGCCAGCAGCGTTGGACATGCCTATGGCTACACCTTC.

In regard to this clone: Other DNA sequences in the same sample also yield this CDR3. This chain links TRBV5-8 with TRBJ2-2; D remains ambiguous. This CDR3 has 15 residues. V was cut by 0 bases and J by 2 bases, with 8 bases left in between. Germline CDR1 and CDR2: SGHTS and YDEGEE. The CDR3 sequence is CASSLVGANTGELFF. The CDR3 bases are TGTGCCAGCAGCTTGGTAGGAGCTAACACCGGGGAGCTGTTTTTT. The variable domain in full, with the rest retrieved from reference TRBV5-8 and TRBJ2-2, is EAGVTQSPTHLIKTRGQQATLRCSPISGHTSVYWYQQALGLGLQFLLWYDEGEERNRGNFPPRFSGRQFPNYSSELNVNALELEDSALYLCASSLVGANTGELFFGEGSRLTVL.

The chain uses TRBV9 and TRBJ1-3; 12 nucleotides match TRBD1. The V gene's germline CDR1 is SGDLS and CDR2 YYNGEE. The CDR3 consists of 15 residues. With V trimmed by 3 bases and J by 6 bases, 4 bases remained unmatched. CDR3 DNA: TGTGCCAGCAGCGAATGGGGACAGGGGGCAAACACCATATATTTT. Its translation: CASSEWGQGANTIYF.

This clone occurred once. This chain connects TRBV7-9 to TRBJ2-3; D uncertain. The CDR3 has 13 residues. V shed 0 bases and J shed 3 bases, with 4 bases lying between them. From germline, CDR1 is SEHNR and CDR2 FQNEAQ (reference sequence). For the CDR3, the DNA is TGTGCCAGCAGCTTAGCCTCTACAGATACGCAGTATTTT. This sequence encodes CASSLASTDTQYF.

The rearrangement uses TRBV4-3 and TRBJ2-5; TRBD1 is a possible D gene (7 bases). Germline CDR1 LGHNA, CDR2 YSLEER. V lost 4 bases, J lost 5 bases, and 14 bases lay in between. This CDR3 region has 14 residues. CDR3 region: CASSRTEGAETQYF. As DNA, the CDR3 is TGCGCCAGCAGCCGTACGGAGGGGGCTGAGACCCAGTACTTC.

J is TRBJ1-5 and V is TRBV6-5, with D unresolved. Per the germline V gene, CDR1 is MNHEY and CDR2 is SVGAGI. V shed 0 bases and J shed 0 bases, with 9 bases lying between them. The CDR3 runs 16 residues. The CDR3 protein is CASSYSAFYSNQPQHF. For the CDR3, the DNA is TGTGCCAGCAGTTACTCCGCGTTTTATAGCAATCAGCCCCAGCATTTT.

This rearrangement joins TRBV28 to TRBJ2-7; D not resolved. Germline CDR1 MDHEN, CDR2 SYDVKM. The length of the CDR3 is 12 residues. V lost 2 bases to trimming and J lost 4 bases, with 6 bases between them. CDR3 region: CASSLQVYEQYF. Written as DNA, the CDR3 is TGTGCCAGCAGTTTACAGGTTTACGAGCAGTACTTC.

This rearrangement joins TRBV12-5 to TRBJ1-1, with 11 nucleotides matching TRBD1. Germline CDR1 reads LGHNT; CDR2 reads FRNRAP. CDR3 length equals 20 residues. Trimming removed 2 bases from V and 0 bases from J; junction bases left unmatched: 14. The CDR3 loop is CASGLTLTGTGGDMNTEAFF. Here the CDR3 DNA reads TGTGCTAGTGGTTTGACATTAACCGGGACAGGGGGGGACATGAACACTGAAGCTTTCTTT.

This clone has just a few counts. The chain employs TRBV7-3 and TRBJ2-2; 8 bases are shared with TRBD2. Looked up from germline, CDR1 is SGHTA and CDR2 is FQGTGA. V was pared by 5 bases and J by 5 bases, with 10 bases of the junction left unmatched. This CDR3 comprises 16 residues. CDR3 sequence reads: CASSPLGGARTGELFF. The CDR3 region has the DNA TGTGCCAGCAGCCCACTCGGGGGGGCTCGGACCGGGGAGCTGTTTTTT. The variable domain in full, completed from reference TRBV7-3 and TRBJ2-2, reads GAGVSQTPSNKVTEKGKYVELRCDPISGHTALYWYRQSLGQGPEFLIYFQGTGAADDSGLPNDRFFAVRPEGSVSTLKIQRTERGDSAVYLCASSPLGGARTGELFFGEGSRLTVL.

This sequence joins TRBV4-3 and TRBJ2-1; 7 bases agree with TRBD2. CDR3 length: 13 amino acids. After removal of 1 base from V and 6 bases from J, the junction contained 0 bases not matched to a gene. Germline values: CDR1 LGHNA, CDR2 YSLEER. The CDR3 sequence: CASSQGGSNEQFF. As DNA, the CDR3 is TGCGCCAGCAGCCAAGGCGGGAGCAATGAGCAGTTCTTC.

The chain links TRBV29-1 to TRBJ1-1, with no clear D. The V end lost 7 bases, the J end lost 3 bases, and 9 bases lay between the germline ends. Germline V gene data show CDR1 as SQVTM and CDR2 as ANQGSEA. The CDR3 is 11 residues long. CDR3 in DNA: TGCAGCGGGTTTAGTGACACTGAAGCTTTCTTT. Residues: CSGFSDTEAFF.

V and J are TRBV18 and TRBJ2-1, with D possibly matching TRBD1 (5 bases). The CDR3 has 14 amino acids. Per the germline V gene, CDR1 is KGHSH and CDR2 is LQKENI. V gave up 3 bases and J gave up 3 bases, with 9 bases separating them. CDR3 in DNA: TGTGCCAGCTCACCGCAACAGGACTACAATGAGCAGTTCTTC. Protein: CASSPQQDYNEQFF.

The rearrangement joins TRBV21-1 to TRBJ2-3; TRBD1 is the table's D call, not checked against the DNA. TRBV21-1 is labeled a pseudogene. The CDR3 consists of 17 residues. In nucleotides, the CDR3 is TGTGCCAGCAGCAGAAACAGACAGGGCTCTAGCACAGATACGCAGTATTTT. Amino acid sequence: CASSRNRQGSSTDTQYF.

The rearrangement joins TRBV7-3 to TRBJ2-2; maybe TRBD2 (6 bases). This CDR3 has 13 amino acids. V was pared by 4 bases and J by 6 bases, with 9 bases between. Germline assignment: CDR1 SGHTA and CDR2 FQGTGA. The CDR3 loop is CASSSAGSGELFF. CDR3 nucleotide sequence: TGTGCCAGCAGCTCCGCGGGATCCGGGGAGCTGTTTTTT. The full variable domain, its missing parts supplied by reference TRBV7-3 and TRBJ2-2, is GAGVSQTPSNKVTEKGKYVELRCDPISGHTALYWYRQSLGQGPEFLIYFQGTGAADDSGLPNDRFFAVRPEGSVSTLKIQRTERGDSAVYLCASSSAGSGELFFGEGSRLTVL.